This paragraph reports one T cell receptor (beta chain). MiXCR was run by TCRdb on the RT-PCR reads, yielding one entry per CDR3 protein. This sample yields about 680,000 distinct CDR3 sequences, of which around 14% are seen a single time; 3% to 4.5% belongs to the top ten. V lost 9 bases to trimming and J lost 3 bases; unmatched junction nucleotides: 14. This CDR3 contains 15 residues. Germline CDR1 and CDR2: SGHRS and YFSETQ. This chain connects TRBV5-1 to TRBJ2-5; 7 bases fit TRBD2. This TCR was sampled from a female donor in good health, serving as a healthy control. What was sequenced was memory CD4+ T cells from blood. The DNA for the CDR3 is TGCGCCACCACGGCCCAGGGAGGGTTTGAAGAGACCCAGTACTTC. Residues: CATTAQGGFEETQYF.